This T cell receptor beta chain was retrieved from a study of blood T cell repertoires in COVID-19. Study at large: From T cells, B-cell-depleted T cells, or PBMCs came the material, which was cDNA or gDNA.

J gave up 7 bases and V 5 bases, and 13 bases lay outside the gene matches. This CDR3 comprises 17 residues. Germline V gene data show CDR1 as SEHNR and CDR2 as FQNEAQ (reference sequence). Authors' data handling: It was from reference gene primer amplification that nucleated cell counts were estimated. TCRdb keeps only in-frame clones here, not all; method: immunoSEQ multiplex PCR. The V and J calls and clone size come from that table; D and trimming were worked out from the DNA. The sample yields about 140,000 clones, 65% to 85% seen once. The V and J genes are TRBV7-9 and TRBJ1-4, with 10 bases that match TRBD1. This TCR was sampled from a woman in her fifties or sixties with acute or convalescent COVID-19. The sequenced material came from peripheral blood. CDR3 protein: CASSATGTGDLGEKLFF. In nucleotides, the CDR3 is TGTGCCAGCAGCGCGACCGGGACAGGGGATCTCGGTGAAAAACTGTTTTTT.